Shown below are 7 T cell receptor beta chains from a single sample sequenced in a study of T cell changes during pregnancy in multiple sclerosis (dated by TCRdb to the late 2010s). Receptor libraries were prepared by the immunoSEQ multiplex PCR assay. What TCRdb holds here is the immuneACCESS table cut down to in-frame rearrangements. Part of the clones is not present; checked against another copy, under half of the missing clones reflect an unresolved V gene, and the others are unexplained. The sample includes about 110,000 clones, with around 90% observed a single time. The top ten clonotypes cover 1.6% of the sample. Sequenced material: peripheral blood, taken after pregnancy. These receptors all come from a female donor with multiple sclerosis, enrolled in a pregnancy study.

CDR3 DNA: TGTGCCTGTACCTCCGACAGGGGTGAAAAACTGTTTTTT. This encodes CACTSDRGEKLFF. V usage is TRBV30 and J usage is TRBJ1-4, with 8 positions matching TRBD1. V lost 6 bases, J lost 7 bases, and 7 bases stayed unmatched. The CDR3 has 13 residues. Germline V CDR1 and CDR2: GTSNPN, SVGIG (reference sequence).

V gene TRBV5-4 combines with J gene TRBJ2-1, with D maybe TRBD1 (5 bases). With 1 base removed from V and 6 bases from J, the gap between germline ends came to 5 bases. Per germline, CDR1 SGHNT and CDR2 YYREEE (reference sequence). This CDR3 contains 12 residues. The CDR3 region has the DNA TGTGCCAGCAGCTTGACAGGCAATGAGCAGTTCTTC. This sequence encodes CASSLTGNEQFF.

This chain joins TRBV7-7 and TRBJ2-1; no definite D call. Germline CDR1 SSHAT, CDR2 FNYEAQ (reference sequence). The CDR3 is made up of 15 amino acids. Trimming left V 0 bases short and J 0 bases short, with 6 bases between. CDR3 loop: CASSLAESSYNEQFF. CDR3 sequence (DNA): TGTGCCAGCAGCTTAGCTGAGAGCTCCTACAATGAGCAGTTCTTC. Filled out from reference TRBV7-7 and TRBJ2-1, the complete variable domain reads GAGVSQSPRYKVTKRGQDVTLRCDPISSHATLYWYQQALGQGPEFLTYFNYEAQPDKSGLPSDRFSAERPEGSISTLTIQRTEQRDSAMYRCASSLAESSYNEQFFGPGTRLTVL.

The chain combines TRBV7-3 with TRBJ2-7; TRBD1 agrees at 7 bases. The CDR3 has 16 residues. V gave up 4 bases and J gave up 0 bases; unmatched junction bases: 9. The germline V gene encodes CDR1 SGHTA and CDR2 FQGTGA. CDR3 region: CASSSRPGQSSYEQYF. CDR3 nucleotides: TGTGCCAGCAGCTCAAGGCCGGGACAGAGCTCCTACGAGCAGTACTTC.

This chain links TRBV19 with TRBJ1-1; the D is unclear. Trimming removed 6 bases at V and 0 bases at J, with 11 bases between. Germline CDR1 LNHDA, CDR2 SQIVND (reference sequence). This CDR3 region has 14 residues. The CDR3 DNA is TGTGCCAGTAGCCTACGAGGCCTGAACACTGAAGCTTTCTTT. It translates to CASSLRGLNTEAFF.

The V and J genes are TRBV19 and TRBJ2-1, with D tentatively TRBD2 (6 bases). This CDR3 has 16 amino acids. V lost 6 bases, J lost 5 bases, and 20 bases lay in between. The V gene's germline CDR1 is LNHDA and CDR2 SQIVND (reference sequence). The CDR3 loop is CASSSPTSRYHNEQFF. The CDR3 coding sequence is TGTGCCAGTAGCTCCCCGACTAGTCGGTACCACAATGAGCAGTTCTTC.

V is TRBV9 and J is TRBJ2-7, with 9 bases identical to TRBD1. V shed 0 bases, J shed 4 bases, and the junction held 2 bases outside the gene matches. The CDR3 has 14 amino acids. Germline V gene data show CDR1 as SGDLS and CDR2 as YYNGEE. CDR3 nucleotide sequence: TGTGCCAGCAGCGTAGGGACAGGGGTATACGAGCAGTACTTC. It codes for CASSVGTGVYEQYF.